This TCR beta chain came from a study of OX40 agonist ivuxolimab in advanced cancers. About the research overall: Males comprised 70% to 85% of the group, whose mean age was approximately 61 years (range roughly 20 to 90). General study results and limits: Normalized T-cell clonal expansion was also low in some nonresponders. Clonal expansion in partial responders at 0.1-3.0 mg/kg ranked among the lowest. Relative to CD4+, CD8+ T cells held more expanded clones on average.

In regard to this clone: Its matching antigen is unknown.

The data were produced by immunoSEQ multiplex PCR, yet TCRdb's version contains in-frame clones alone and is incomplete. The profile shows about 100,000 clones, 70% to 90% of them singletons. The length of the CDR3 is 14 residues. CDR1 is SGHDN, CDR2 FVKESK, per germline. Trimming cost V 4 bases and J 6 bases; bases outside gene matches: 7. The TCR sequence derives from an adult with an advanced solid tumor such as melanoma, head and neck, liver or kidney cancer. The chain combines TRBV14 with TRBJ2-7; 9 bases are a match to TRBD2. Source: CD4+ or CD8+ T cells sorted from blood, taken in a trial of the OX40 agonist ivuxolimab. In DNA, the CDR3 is TGTGCCAGCAGCCGGCGGGAGGGCCATTCCGAGCAGTACTTC. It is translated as CASSRREGHSEQYF. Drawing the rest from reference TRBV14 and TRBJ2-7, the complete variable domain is EAGVTQFPSHSVIEKGQTVTLRCDPISGHDNLYWYRRVMGKEIKFLLHFVKESKQDESGMPNNRFLAERTGGTYSTLKVQPAELEDSGVYFCASSRREGHSEQYFGPGTRLTVT.